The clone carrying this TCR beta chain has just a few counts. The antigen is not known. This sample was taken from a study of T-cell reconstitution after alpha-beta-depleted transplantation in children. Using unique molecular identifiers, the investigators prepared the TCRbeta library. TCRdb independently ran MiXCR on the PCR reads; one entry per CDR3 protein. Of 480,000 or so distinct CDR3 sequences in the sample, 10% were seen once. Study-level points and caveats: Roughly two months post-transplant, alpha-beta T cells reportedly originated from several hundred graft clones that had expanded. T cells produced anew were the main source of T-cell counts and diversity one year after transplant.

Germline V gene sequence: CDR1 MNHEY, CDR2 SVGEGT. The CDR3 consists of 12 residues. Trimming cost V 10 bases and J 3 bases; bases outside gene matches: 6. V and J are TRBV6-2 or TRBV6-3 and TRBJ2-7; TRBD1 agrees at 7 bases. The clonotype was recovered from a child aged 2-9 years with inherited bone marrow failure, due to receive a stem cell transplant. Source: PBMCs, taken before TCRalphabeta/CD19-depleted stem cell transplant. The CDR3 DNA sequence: TGTGCCACCCGGACAGGATTCTACGAGCAGTACTTC. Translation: CATRTGFYEQYF.